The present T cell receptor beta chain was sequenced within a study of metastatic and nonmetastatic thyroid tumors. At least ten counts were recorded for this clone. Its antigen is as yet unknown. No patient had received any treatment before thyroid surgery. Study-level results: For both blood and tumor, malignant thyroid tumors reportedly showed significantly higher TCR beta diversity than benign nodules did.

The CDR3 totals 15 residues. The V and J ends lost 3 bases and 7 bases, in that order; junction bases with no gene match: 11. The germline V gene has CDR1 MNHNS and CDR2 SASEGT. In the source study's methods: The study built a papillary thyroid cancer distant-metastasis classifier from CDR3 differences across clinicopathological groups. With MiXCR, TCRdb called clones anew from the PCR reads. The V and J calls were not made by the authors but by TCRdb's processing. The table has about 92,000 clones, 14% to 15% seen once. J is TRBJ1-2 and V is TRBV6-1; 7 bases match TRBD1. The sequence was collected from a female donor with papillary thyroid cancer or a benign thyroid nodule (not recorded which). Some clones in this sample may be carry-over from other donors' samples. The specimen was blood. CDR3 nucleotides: TGTGCCAGCAGTGAGCTGACAGGGCCTGGGTGTGGCTACACCTTC. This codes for CASSELTGPGCGYTF.